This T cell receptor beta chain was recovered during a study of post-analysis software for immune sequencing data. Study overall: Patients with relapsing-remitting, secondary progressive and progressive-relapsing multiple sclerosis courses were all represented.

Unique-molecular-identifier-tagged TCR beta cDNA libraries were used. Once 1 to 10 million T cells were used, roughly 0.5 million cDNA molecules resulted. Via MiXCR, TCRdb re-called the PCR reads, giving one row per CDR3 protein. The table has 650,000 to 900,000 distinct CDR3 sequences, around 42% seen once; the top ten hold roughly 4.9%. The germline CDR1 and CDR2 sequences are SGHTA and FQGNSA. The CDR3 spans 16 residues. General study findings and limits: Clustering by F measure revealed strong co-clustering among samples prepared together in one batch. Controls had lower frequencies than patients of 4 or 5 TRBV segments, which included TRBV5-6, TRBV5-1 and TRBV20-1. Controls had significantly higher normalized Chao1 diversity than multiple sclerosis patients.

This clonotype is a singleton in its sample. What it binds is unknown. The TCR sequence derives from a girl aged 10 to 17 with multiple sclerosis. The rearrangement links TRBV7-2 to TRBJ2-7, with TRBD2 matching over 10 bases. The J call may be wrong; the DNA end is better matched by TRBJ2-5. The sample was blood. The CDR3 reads CASSSARAGGRETQYF. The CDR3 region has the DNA TGTGCCAGCAGCTCGGCAAGAGCGGGAGGGCGAGAGACCCAGTACTTC.